Sequencing of this T cell receptor beta chain was carried out in a study of cytomegalovirus exposure and HLA in healthy donors. About the study: Per a later analysis, the 666 first-cohort and 100 to 150 validation repertoires shared one platform.

Clones were sequenced by immunoSEQ multiplex PCR, and TCRdb holds only the in-frame ones, with some missing. In the table there are about 330,000 clones, 75% to 90% of which are singletons. The study, taken as a whole, reports: Testing in vitro showed a few CMV-associated chains specific for CMV antigens. Altogether, 160 or so TCR beta chains were recorded as cytomegalovirus-associated. The finding came from a later analysis; first-cohort TCR clusters tended to co-occur in the roughly 120 validation repertoires.

Regarding this clone: As yet, its antigen is unknown.

Per germline, CDR1 MGHDK and CDR2 SYGVNS. The CDR3 is 16 residues long. V lost 5 bases and J 0 bases, leaving 13 bases between the germline ends. The gene calls are TRBV25-1 and TRBJ1-4; a possible D gene is TRBD1 (5 bases). The sequence came from a woman in her twenties or thirties in good health and CMV-seropositive. Specimen: PBMCs. The CDR3 sequence is CASSPTKGPTNEKLFF. The CDR3, as DNA: TGTGCCAGCAGTCCTACAAAGGGGCCAACTAATGAAAAACTGTTTTTT.